Listed below are T cell receptor beta chains from one sample, sequenced in a study of human T cells and chemical hapten exposure. TCRdb re-derived calls from the RACE reads in MiXCR, one entry per CDR3 protein. The sample has roughly 380,000 distinct CDR3 sequences, 4.5% to 6% seen once. The specimen comprised whole blood, sampled in connection with sensitization to the hapten diphenylcyclopropenone (DPC). These receptors were taken from a woman between 50 and 59 years old with alopecia areata. Some clones in this sample may be carry-over from other donors' samples. CDR3s include the opening cysteine and the closing phenylalanine or tryptophan. For some rows the clone size is stated as once, few or many, or as a class when expanded; others skip it.

v_gene	abundance	j_gene	CDR3aa
TRBV20-1	.	TRBJ1-1	CSARGGGGRTEAFF
TRBV7-8	few	TRBJ1-5	CASSFARDRGNNQPQHF
TRBV27	many	TRBJ2-7	CASRDLAHHEQYF
TRBV2	.	TRBJ2-7	CASSANSGYEQYF
TRBV7-2	many	TRBJ2-1	CASSSGVGNEQFF
TRBV28	few	TRBJ2-2	CASSFSPRIAGELFF
TRBV6-2/TRBV6-3	many	TRBJ2-3	CASSWDTASTDTQYF
TRBV20-1	.	TRBJ2-1	CSAPNNEQFF
TRBV7-2	.	TRBJ2-7	CASSLVAGQRSYEQYF
TRBV6-6	.	TRBJ1-1	CASSYPQDGQGNTEAFF
TRBV15	many	TRBJ2-2	CATSRRTGETGELFF
TRBV13	many	TRBJ1-1	CASSLVQGMTEAFF
TRBV9	many	TRBJ1-2	CASSVGGLGYTF
TRBV15	.	TRBJ1-6	CATRARTDYNSPLHF
TRBV5-1	few	TRBJ1-6	CASSLDGQSSYNSPLHF
TRBV5-6	.	TRBJ2-3	CASSWGGGSSDTQYF
TRBV11-2	.	TRBJ2-5	CASSLGSSGRAGLETQYF
TRBV6-6	.	TRBJ1-5	CASSNRDIANQPQHF
TRBV5-1	many	TRBJ2-5	CASSRTEKGTQYF
TRBV6-5	.	TRBJ2-7	CASSPETSAHYEQYF
TRBV6-2/TRBV6-3	.	TRBJ2-7	CASSYESGEAATREQYF
TRBV28	many	TRBJ1-1	CASRRGLLNTEAFF
TRBV14	.	TRBJ2-6	CASSPSPGTGILSGANVLTF
TRBV10-3	many	TRBJ2-3	CAISDGSTDTQYF
TRBV7-2	.	TRBJ2-5	CASSTRQGRETQYF
TRBV12-3/TRBV12-4	few	TRBJ1-5	CASSLATGGGQPQHF
TRBV20-1	many	TRBJ2-7	CSARQGSTYEQYF
TRBV29-1	many	TRBJ2-5	CSVGFRTGQETQYF